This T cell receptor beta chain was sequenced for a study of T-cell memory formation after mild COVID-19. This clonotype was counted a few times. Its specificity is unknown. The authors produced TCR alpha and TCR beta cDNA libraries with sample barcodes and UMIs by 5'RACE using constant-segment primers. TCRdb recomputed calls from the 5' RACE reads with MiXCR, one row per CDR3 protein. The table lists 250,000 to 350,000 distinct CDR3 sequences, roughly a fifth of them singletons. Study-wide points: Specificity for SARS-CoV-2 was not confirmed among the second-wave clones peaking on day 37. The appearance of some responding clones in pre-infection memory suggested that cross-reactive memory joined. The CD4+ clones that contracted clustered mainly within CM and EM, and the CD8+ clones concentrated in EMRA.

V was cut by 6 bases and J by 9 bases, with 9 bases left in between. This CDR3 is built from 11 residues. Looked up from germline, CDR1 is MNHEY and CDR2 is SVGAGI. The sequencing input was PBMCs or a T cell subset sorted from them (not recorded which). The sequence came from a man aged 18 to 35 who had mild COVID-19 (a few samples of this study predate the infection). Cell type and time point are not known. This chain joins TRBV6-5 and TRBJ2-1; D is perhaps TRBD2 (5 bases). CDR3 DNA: TGTGCCAGCAGGATTGAGGGTGAGCAGTTCTTC. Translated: CASRIEGEQFF.